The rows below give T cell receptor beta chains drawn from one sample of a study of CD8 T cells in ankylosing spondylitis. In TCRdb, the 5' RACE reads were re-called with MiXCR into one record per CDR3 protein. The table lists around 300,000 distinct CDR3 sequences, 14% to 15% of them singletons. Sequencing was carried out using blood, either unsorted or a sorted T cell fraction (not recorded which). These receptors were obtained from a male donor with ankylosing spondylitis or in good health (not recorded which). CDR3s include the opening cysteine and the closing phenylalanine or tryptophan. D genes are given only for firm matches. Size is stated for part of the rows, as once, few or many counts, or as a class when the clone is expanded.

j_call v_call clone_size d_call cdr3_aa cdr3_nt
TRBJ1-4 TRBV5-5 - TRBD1 CASSLGQGARGNEKLFF TGTGCCAGCAGCTTGGGACAGGGGGCGCGGGGTAATGAAAAACTGTTTTTT
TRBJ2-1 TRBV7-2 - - CASSLMWGDNEQFF TGTGCCAGCAGCTTAATGTGGGGGGACAATGAGCAGTTCTTC
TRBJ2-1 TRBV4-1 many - CASSQDRYPGGEQFF TGCGCCAGCAGCCAGGACAGGTATCCCGGGGGTGAGCAGTTCTTC
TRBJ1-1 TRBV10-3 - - CAISEGSRGGTEAFF TGTGCCATCAGTGAGGGCAGCAGGGGAGGCACTGAAGCTTTCTTT
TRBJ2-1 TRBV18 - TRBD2 CASSPTAGGPRQFF TGTGCCAGCTCACCCACAGCGGGAGGGCCCAGGCAGTTCTTC
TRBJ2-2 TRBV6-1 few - CASAGYTGELFF TGTGCCAGCGCCGGGTACACCGGGGAGCTGTTTTTT
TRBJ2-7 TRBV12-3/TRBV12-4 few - CASSSRHLSYEQYF TGTGCCAGCAGCTCCCGGCACCTCTCCTACGAGCAGTACTTC
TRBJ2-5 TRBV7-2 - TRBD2 CASLAGVRETQYF TGTGCCAGCTTAGCGGGGGTGAGAGAGACCCAGTACTTC
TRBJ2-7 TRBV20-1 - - CSARVERGPGEQYF TGCAGTGCTAGGGTGGAGAGAGGTCCGGGGGAGCAGTACTTC
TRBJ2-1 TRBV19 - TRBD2 CASSGLAGGEQFF TGTGCCAGTAGCGGACTAGCGGGAGGTGAGCAGTTCTTC
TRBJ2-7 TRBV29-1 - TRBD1 CSAGGTGLNEQYF TGCAGCGCCGGGGGGACAGGGCTTAACGAGCAGTACTTC
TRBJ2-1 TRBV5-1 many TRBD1 CASSLDWTGYNEQFF TGCGCCAGCAGCTTGGATTGGACAGGTTACAATGAGCAGTTCTTC
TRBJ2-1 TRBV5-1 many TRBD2 CASSSSSLAGVQEQFF TGCGCCAGCAGCTCCTCGTCCCTAGCGGGAGTCCAAGAGCAGTTCTTC
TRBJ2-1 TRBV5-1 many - CASSYTGTPSYNEQFF TGCGCCAGCAGCTATACCGGGACGCCTTCCTACAATGAGCAGTTCTTC
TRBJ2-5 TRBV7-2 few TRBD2 CASSLKQTPGGTQYF TGTGCCAGCAGCTTAAAACAGACCCCGGGAGGGACCCAGTACTTC
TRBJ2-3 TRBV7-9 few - CASSLVAARTDTQYF TGTGCCAGCAGCTTAGTAGCGGCGCGCACAGATACGCAGTATTTT
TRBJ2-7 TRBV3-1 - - CASSQFEEQYF TGTGCCAGCAGCCAATTCGAGGAGCAGTACTTC
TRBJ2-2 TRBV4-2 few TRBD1 CASSQTWTGWDTGELFF TGTGCCAGCAGCCAAACCTGGACAGGGTGGGACACCGGGGAGCTGTTTTTT
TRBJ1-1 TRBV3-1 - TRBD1 CASSPWDRRTEAFF TGTGCCAGCAGCCCTTGGGACAGGCGCACTGAAGCTTTCTTT
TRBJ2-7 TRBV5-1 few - CASSLDTTYEQYF TGCGCCAGCAGCTTGGACACAACCTACGAGCAGTACTTC
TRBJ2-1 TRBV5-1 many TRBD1 CASSLAGQGYNEQFF TGCGCCAGCAGCTTGGCGGGACAGGGATACAATGAGCAGTTCTTC
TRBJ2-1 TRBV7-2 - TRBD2 CASSELAGVLNEQFF TGTGCCAGCAGCGAACTAGCGGGGGTTCTAAATGAGCAGTTCTTC
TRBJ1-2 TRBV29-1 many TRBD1 CSAGDRGFTNYGYTF TGCAGCGCCGGGGACAGGGGATTCACTAACTATGGCTACACCTTC
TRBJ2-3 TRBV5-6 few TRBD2 CASSSYSGLAGVTDTQYF TGTGCCAGCAGCTCCTACTCCGGACTAGCGGGGGTCACAGATACGCAGTATTTT
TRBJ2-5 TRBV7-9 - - CAIWNGQQRTQYF TGTGCCATCTGGAACGGACAGCAGAGGACCCAGTACTTC
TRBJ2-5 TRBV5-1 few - CASSPPPTGPQETQYF TGCGCCAGCAGCCCTCCGCCTACAGGGCCCCAAGAGACCCAGTACTTC